Listed below are T cell receptor beta chains from one sample, sequenced in a study of CD4 T cells in relation to SARS-CoV-2 and coronaviruses. Here immunoSEQ multiplex PCR was the method, and the copy in TCRdb shows in-frame clones only, minus some. The data show nearly 20,000 clones, with 81% seen just once and around 10% held by the top ten. No antigen is known for these receptors. Sequenced input: CD4+ T cells from PBMCs, cultured in vitro. All receptors come from a human donor in good health. Both conserved end residues are part of each CDR3. Fields, in order: J gene, D gene, clone size, V gene, CDR3 protein, CDR3 DNA. D genes are given only for firm matches. Expanded clones get a size class; other rows say once, few or many, or leave the size out.

J: TRBJ2-5; D: -; size: -; V: TRBV29-1; CDR3: CSVDQGQETQYF; DNA: TGCAGCGTGGATCAAGGTCAAGAGACCCAGTACTTC
J: TRBJ2-1; D: -; size: -; V: TRBV7-3; CDR3: CASSLAGQSYNEQFF; DNA: TGTGCCAGCAGCTTAGCGGGACAGTCCTACAATGAGCAGTTCTTC
J: TRBJ2-7; D: TRBD2; size: -; V: TRBV4-3; CDR3: CASSQKLAEAYEQYF; DNA: TGCGCCAGCAGCCAAAAACTAGCGGAGGCCTACGAGCAGTACTTC
J: TRBJ2-2; D: TRBD2; size: -; V: TRBV7-3; CDR3: CASSFHGLAGATNTGELFF; DNA: TGTGCCAGCAGCTTCCATGGACTAGCGGGAGCCACGAACACCGGGGAGCTGTTTTTT
J: TRBJ2-1; D: -; size: -; V: TRBV3-1/TRBV3-2; CDR3: CASSSSERNEQFF; DNA: TGTGCCAGCAGCTCGAGCGAGCGGAATGAGCAGTTCTTC
J: TRBJ1-1; D: -; size: -; V: TRBV11-3; CDR3: CASSLVWNTEAFF; DNA: TGTGCCAGCAGCTTAGTGTGGAACACTGAAGCTTTCTTT
J: TRBJ1-1; D: -; size: -; V: TRBV7-6; CDR3: CASSLLPNTEAFF; DNA: TGTGCCAGCAGCTTACTCCCGAACACTGAAGCTTTCTTT
J: TRBJ2-3; D: -; size: -; V: TRBV2; CDR3: CASTSREGYGTAAF; DNA: TGTGCCAGCACCTCCCGGGAAGGCTACGGGACCGCCGCTTTT
J: TRBJ2-2; D: TRBD2; size: -; V: TRBV6-1; CDR3: CASSELRGENTGELFF; DNA: TGTGCCAGCAGTGAGCTGCGGGGGGAAAACACCGGGGAGCTGTTTTTT
J: TRBJ1-4; D: -; size: few; V: TRBV2; CDR3: CASRGGSNEKLFF; DNA: TGTGCCAGCAGGGGCGGCAGTAATGAAAAACTGTTTTTT
J: TRBJ2-7; D: -; size: once; V: TRBV4-2; CDR3: CASSRGAREKPEQYF; DNA: TGTGCCAGCAGCCGTGGGGCGCGGGAAAAGCCCGAGCAGTACTTC
J: TRBJ2-5; D: -; size: -; V: TRBV3-1/TRBV3-2; CDR3: CASSQDLGETQYF; DNA: TGTGCCAGCAGCCAAGATCTTGGGGAGACCCAGTACTTC
J: TRBJ2-5; D: TRBD2; size: once; V: TRBV9; CDR3: CASSETAGGLRIETQYF; DNA: TGTGCCAGCAGCGAGACGGCGGGGGGGCTGCGGATTGAGACCCAGTACTTC
J: TRBJ2-7; D: TRBD1; size: -; V: TRBV6-1; CDR3: CASSELIGQGRGYEQYF; DNA: TGTGCCAGCAGTGAACTAATAGGACAGGGTAGGGGCTACGAGCAGTACTTC
J: TRBJ1-2; D: TRBD1; size: -; V: TRBV5-4; CDR3: CASKRDRGDYGYTF; DNA: TGTGCCAGCAAAAGGGACAGGGGGGACTATGGCTACACCTTC